One sample yielded the 2 T cell receptor beta chains listed below, sequenced in a study of read filtering for tumor transcriptome and immune sequencing. The library was built from 400 ng RNA with molecular barcoded adaptors for alpha/delta and beta/gamma chains. TCRdb reanalysed the reads using MiXCR and keeps one entry per CDR3 protein. The table has some 130,000 distinct CDR3 sequences, over 10% seen once. Material for sequencing was a population of CD138-negative cells sorted from bone marrow. These receptors were collected from a donor at least 40 years old with multiple myeloma.

Concerning this clonotype itself: This may stem from a read error, because a much larger clone lies one nucleotide away. The chain links TRBV7-3 to TRBJ2-1, with 10 bases matching TRBD2. V trimming: 9 bases; J trimming: 5 bases; junction bases outside the gene matches: 16. Germline V lookup: CDR1 SGHTA, CDR2 FQGTGA. This CDR3 region has 17 residues. CDR3 DNA sequence: TGTGCCAGAAGCCCAAAAAACCTAGCGGGAGAAAACAATGAGCAGTTCTTC. Its protein is CARSPKNLAGENNEQFF.

Ten or more counts support this clonotype. The chain has TRBV5-5 and TRBJ1-1; D gene ambiguous. From germline, CDR1 is SGHKS and CDR2 YYEKEE (reference sequence). Trimming stripped 2 bases from V and 3 bases from J, with 17 bases between. The CDR3 runs to 16 residues. CDR3 in DNA: TGTGCCAGCAGCTTCGGTCGAGGACTTCGTCACACTGAAGCTTTCTTT. It specifies CASSFGRGLRHTEAFF.